What follows is one T cell receptor beta chain and its context. Its antigen is as yet unknown. Expressed TCRB transcripts were sequenced, since all the RNA that had been isolated was reverse transcribed. Only in-frame clones appear in the TCRdb table, and some are missing; sequencing was by immunoSEQ multiplex PCR. The repertoire holds about 650,000 clones, with 9.5% to 15% as singletons. This sample was included in a study of beta chain features in type 1 diabetes. Germline trimming cut 3 bases from V and 6 bases from J; bases unmatched to any gene: 3. CDR3 length: 13 residues. Germline V gene data show CDR1 as SGHNT and CDR2 as YYREEE (reference sequence). Study findings and constraints: When Type 1 diabetes patients were examined, their TCRB CDR3s proved moderately but significantly shorter in all four CD4+ subsets. Among patients, naive, central memory and Treg TCRB repertoires appeared more similar than among healthy donors. These data did not resolve whether HLA type affects TCRB rearrangement.

The specimen was naive CD4+ T cells from blood. The chain carries TRBV5-4 and TRBJ1-1, with 9 bases fitting TRBD1. The TCR originated in a man aged 30 to 45 with type 1 diabetes. Here the CDR3 DNA reads TGTGCCAGCAGCTCGACAGGGGGAGCTGAAGCTTTCTTT. Translation gives CASSSTGGAEAFF.